These 18 T cell receptor beta chains originate from one sample sequenced in a study of T cell repertoires in cytomegalovirus infection. MiXCR, run by TCRdb on the reads, gives a single entry per CDR3 protein. Altogether 100,000 or so distinct CDR3 sequences are present, under 55% being singletons, with the ten largest covering 74%. No antigen has been identified for these receptors. Specimen: CD8+ T cells from cultured PBMCs, collected from culture after CMV antigen stimulation. The receptors stem from a human donor in good health (CMV status not recorded). Some clones in this sample may be carry-over from other donors' samples.

The chain joins TRBV2 to TRBJ2-7, with D possibly being TRBD1 (6 bases). Trimming took 5 bases from V and 0 from J, leaving 8 bases between them. There are 13 residues in the CDR3. The germline CDR1 and CDR2 sequences are SNHLY and FYNNEI. The CDR3 DNA is TGTGCCAGCAGTCCAGGGGTCTCCTACGAGCAGTACTTC. This gives the protein CASSPGVSYEQYF.

This clonotype was observed at least ten times. The genes are TRBV4-1 and TRBJ2-5; TRBD1 matches at 9 bases. V shed 3 bases and J 1 base; nucleotides not matched to a gene: 3. Germline CDR1 reads MGHRA; CDR2 reads YSYEKL. The CDR3 sequence is 15 residues long. CDR3 in amino acids: CASSHVTGGQETQYF. CDR3 DNA sequence: TGCGCCAGCAGCCATGTGACAGGGGGCCAAGAGACCCAGTACTTC.

This clonotype has only a few counts. V usage is TRBV28 and J usage is TRBJ1-1; 7 bases fit TRBD1. Germline trimming cut 5 bases from V and 2 bases from J; bases unmatched to any gene: 8. The V gene's germline CDR1 is MDHEN and CDR2 SYDVKM. The CDR3 covers 15 residues. The CDR3 sequence is CASSPQDRTNTEAFF. CDR3 bases: TGTGCCAGCAGTCCCCAGGACAGGACTAACACTGAAGCTTTCTTT.

CDR3 sequence (DNA): TGTGCCAGCAGCCAAGATACGGACAGACTTAATTCACCCCTCCACTTT. This codes for CASSQDTDRLNSPLHF. The genes are TRBV4-2 and TRBJ1-6; possible D gene TRBD1, 6 bases. The CDR3 runs to 16 residues. Germline V gene sequence: CDR1 LGHNA, CDR2 YNFKEQ. With 0 bases removed from V and 6 bases from J, the gap between germline ends came to 12 bases.

V is TRBV6-2 or TRBV6-3 and J is TRBJ2-1, with D tentatively TRBD1 (5 bases). V shed 6 bases and J shed 7 bases, with 16 bases lying between them. CDR1 is MNHEY and CDR2 is SVGEGT in the germline V gene. This CDR3 comprises 14 residues. The CDR3 reads CASRTKGRFNEQFF. The CDR3 DNA is TGTGCCAGCAGGACGAAGGGGCGATTTAATGAGCAGTTCTTC.

The V gene is TRBV7-6, the J gene TRBJ2-2, with D possibly being TRBD1 or TRBD2 (6 bases each). CDR1 and CDR2 from the germline V gene are SGHVS and FNYEAQ. This CDR3 has 16 residues. Trimming took off 1 base at V and 5 bases at J, with 14 bases between the two ends. The CDR3 is CASSLDPGAVTGELFF. CDR3 coding DNA: TGTGCCAGCAGCTTAGATCCGGGGGCCGTTACCGGGGAGCTGTTTTTT.

V usage is TRBV7-2 and J usage is TRBJ2-2, with D possibly TRBD2 on 5 matching bases. Deletions cut 3 bases from V and 3 bases from J, with 11 bases between. The CDR3 runs 15 residues. CDR1 is SGHTA and CDR2 is FQGNSA in the germline V gene. CDR3 amino acids: CASSFSPSYTGELFF. As DNA, the CDR3 is TGTGCCAGCAGCTTTAGCCCTAGCTACACCGGGGAGCTGTTTTTT.

The CDR3 spells CASSFRTGYLDTQYF. The DNA for the CDR3 is TGTGCCAGCAGTTTTCGGACAGGGTACTTAGATACGCAGTATTTT. The chain couples TRBV28 to TRBJ2-3, with TRBD1 matching over 8 bases. Germline CDR1 and CDR2: MDHEN and SYDVKM. The CDR3 totals 15 residues. V dropped 3 bases and J dropped 5; count of bases not matched to a gene: 7.

Only a few counts were recorded for this clonotype. The chain employs TRBV7-8 and TRBJ2-1; TRBD2 matches 8 bases. The CDR3 runs to 13 residues. Germline values: CDR1 SGHVS, CDR2 FQNEAQ. V dropped 8 bases and J dropped 8; count of bases not matched to a gene: 8. CDR3 in DNA: TGTGCCAGCCGGGGGGGCGGGGTGGATGAGCAGTTCTTC. As protein: CASRGGGVDEQFF.

The chain uses TRBV9 and TRBJ1-1, with D perhaps TRBD1 (5 bases). Germline V CDR1 and CDR2: SGDLS, YYNGEE. This CDR3 has 11 amino acids. The V end lost 7 bases, the J end lost 4 bases, and 8 bases lay between the germline ends. CDR3 nucleotide sequence: TGTGCCAGCGGGGGGTCCACTGAAGCTTTCTTT. It translates to CASGGSTEAFF.

This clonotype was counted ten times or more. This chain uses TRBV6-6 with TRBJ2-1; 10 bases fit TRBD1. The V gene end was trimmed by 6 bases and the J gene end by 0 bases; junction bases not matched to a gene: 8. The CDR3 covers 17 residues. The germline CDR1 and CDR2 sequences are MNHNY and SVGAGI (reference sequence). The DNA of the CDR3 is TGTGCCAGCAGAAGGACAGGGGGGAAAAGCTCCTACAATGAGCAGTTCTTC. Translated, it gives CASRRTGGKSSYNEQFF.

V gene TRBV19 combines with J gene TRBJ2-2; 9 nucleotides match TRBD2. Germline loops: CDR1 LNHDA, CDR2 SQIVND (reference sequence). The CDR3 runs to 16 residues. The trim removed 3 bases at V and 2 bases at J, leaving 4 bases unmatched. The CDR3 sequence: CASSILAGTNTGELFF. The DNA for the CDR3 is TGTGCCAGTAGTATCCTAGCGGGGACCAACACCGGGGAGCTGTTTTTT.

The chain carries TRBV7-6 and TRBJ2-1; D unclear. The germline gives CDR1 SGHVS, CDR2 FNYEAQ. The CDR3 contains 12 residues. V lost 2 bases and J lost 8, with 7 bases in between. The CDR3 DNA reads as TGTGCCAGCAGCTTATTGCGCCATGAGCAGTTCTTC. This codes for CASSLLRHEQFF.

The rearrangement joins TRBV4-2 to TRBJ1-5; D unclear. This CDR3 comprises 13 residues. Trimming stripped 0 bases from V and 7 bases from J, with 7 bases between. The germline gives CDR1 LGHNA, CDR2 YNFKEQ. The CDR3 DNA reads TGTGCCAGCAGCCAAGATGCCGGCCAGCCCCAGCATTTT. It is translated as CASSQDAGQPQHF.

The table lists this clonotype with a few counts. This chain joins TRBV4-1 and TRBJ1-5; TRBD1 matches 7 bases. The CDR3 runs 15 residues. Germline values: CDR1 MGHRA, CDR2 YSYEKL. V dropped 0 bases and J dropped 6; count of bases not matched to a gene: 5. The CDR3 spells CASSQDRTGAQPQHF. The CDR3 DNA is TGCGCCAGCAGCCAAGACCGAACAGGGGCTCAGCCCCAGCATTTT.

This clonotype was picked up a small number of times. The rearrangement links TRBV7-6 to TRBJ2-1, with 8 bases that match TRBD2. Germline CDR1 is SGHVS and CDR2 is FNYEAQ. The CDR3 runs 18 residues. After removal of 1 base from V and 1 base from J, the junction contained 9 bases not matched to a gene. CDR3 bases: TGTGCCAGCAGCTTAGTTTACCCAGCGGGGGTGTCCTACAATGAGCAGTTCTTC. Translated: CASSLVYPAGVSYNEQFF.

This clonotype was picked up a small number of times. The CDR3 is CASLRTGDQPQHF. CDR3 in DNA: TGTGCCAGCCTCAGGACAGGGGATCAGCCCCAGCATTTT. The V and J genes are TRBV28 and TRBJ1-5; 9 nucleotides line up with TRBD1. Germline CDR1 reads MDHEN; CDR2 reads SYDVKM. CDR3 length: 13 residues. V dropped 8 bases and J dropped 5; count of bases not matched to a gene: 4.

The gene calls are TRBV9 and TRBJ1-5; perhaps TRBD1 as D (6 bases). Germline CDR1 and CDR2: SGDLS and YYNGEE. The length of the CDR3 is 16 residues. Trimming pared 3 bases from V and 5 bases from J, leaving 18 bases between. The CDR3 coding sequence is TGTGCCAGCAGCGGGAACCCGGGACAAGAGTATCAGCCCCAGCATTTT. It yields the protein CASSGNPGQEYQPQHF.